The 24 T cell receptor beta chains reported below all come from one sample, sequenced in a study of T cell repertoires in cytomegalovirus infection. TCRdb itself ran the reads through MiXCR, one entry per CDR3 protein. The data contain fewer than 650,000 distinct CDR3 sequences, around 40% of them singletons. Their cognate antigens are unknown. The sequencing here drew on cultured PBMCs, taken from culture after CMV antigen stimulation. Every receptor here comes from a human donor in good health (CMV status not recorded). Some clones in this sample may be carry-over from other donors' samples.

This sequence joins TRBV14 and TRBJ2-1; no firm D call. CDR3 length equals 17 residues. CDR1 and CDR2 from the germline V gene are SGHDN and FVKESK. With 1 base removed from V and 0 bases from J, the gap between germline ends came to 13 bases. CDR3 nucleotides: TGTGCCAGCAGCCAAGTATTTGCCAGGAGCTCCTACAATGAGCAGTTCTTC. Protein: CASSQVFARSSYNEQFF.

This sequence joins TRBV28 and TRBJ2-1; no firm D call. CDR3 size: 15 residues. Germline V gene data show CDR1 as MDHEN and CDR2 as SYDVKM. Trimming pared 2 bases from V and 10 bases from J, leaving 18 bases between. The CDR3 sequence is CASSLGTPVLAEQFF. The CDR3 DNA sequence: TGTGCCAGCAGTTTAGGTACCCCCGTACTGGCAGAGCAGTTCTTC.

V usage is TRBV24-1 and J usage is TRBJ2-3; no clear D. Germline V CDR1 and CDR2: KGHDR, SFDVKD. The CDR3 has 12 amino acids. Trimming removed 5 bases at V and 6 bases at J, with 8 bases between. CDR3 amino acids: CATSASPDTQYF. CDR3 sequence (DNA): TGTGCCACCAGTGCCAGCCCTGATACGCAGTATTTT.

This rearrangement joins TRBV11-2 to TRBJ2-7, with TRBD1 matching 9 bases. The CDR3 is made up of 18 amino acids. CDR1 is SGHAT and CDR2 is FQNNGV in the germline V gene. Unmatched junction bases numbered 18, after V lost 5 bases and J lost 4 bases. This chain's CDR3 is CASSVPPYYRDREYEQYF. The CDR3 DNA reads TGTGCCAGCAGCGTACCACCATACTACCGGGACAGGGAGTACGAGCAGTACTTC.

This rearrangement joins TRBV11-3 to TRBJ2-1, with 9 bases aligning to TRBD2. The germline gives CDR1 SGHNT, CDR2 YENEEA. The CDR3 runs 17 residues. Trimming at V came to 0 bases and at J to 3 bases, leaving 6 bases not matched to a gene. CDR3 in amino acids: CASSLELASGNYNEQFF. Written as DNA, the CDR3 is TGTGCCAGCAGCTTAGAGTTGGCTAGCGGGAACTACAATGAGCAGTTCTTC.

This clonotype has more than one count but fewer than ten. The chain carries TRBV7-9 and TRBJ1-1; no reliable D call. The V end was cut by 1 base, the J end by 3 bases, with 9 bases between. Germline CDR1 is SEHNR and CDR2 is FQNEAQ (reference sequence). The CDR3 contains 14 residues. CDR3 in amino acids: CASSLVRGYTEAFF. DNA for the CDR3: TGTGCCAGCAGCTTAGTTCGGGGATACACTGAAGCTTTCTTT.

This clonotype was observed a few times. The chain couples TRBV7-9 to TRBJ1-5; the match to TRBD1 covers 7 bases. The germline V gene has CDR1 SEHNR and CDR2 FQNEAQ (reference sequence). Trimming removed 6 bases from V and 4 bases from J; junction bases left unmatched: 6. This CDR3 is 14 amino acids long. The DNA of the CDR3 is TGTGCCAGCAGGATGAAGGGGGCTAATCAGCCCCAGCATTTT. This sequence encodes CASRMKGANQPQHF.

This clonotype was picked up a small number of times. The chain joins TRBV7-2 to TRBJ2-7; 9 positions agree with TRBD2. V dropped 5 bases and J dropped 1; count of bases not matched to a gene: 9. CDR3 length: 16 amino acids. Looked up from germline, CDR1 is SGHTA and CDR2 is FQGNSA. The CDR3 protein is CASSSPPGLASYEQYF. CDR3 DNA: TGTGCCAGCAGCAGCCCCCCGGGACTAGCTTCCTACGAGCAGTACTTC.

This clonotype was counted between two and nine times. The V and J genes are TRBV7-9 and TRBJ2-2; maybe TRBD1 (6 bases). The CDR3 totals 15 residues. CDR1 and CDR2 from the germline V gene are SEHNR and FQNEAQ (reference sequence). Trimming removed 6 bases at V and 0 bases at J, with 11 bases between. The CDR3 region is CASRPGASNTGELFF. CDR3 sequence (DNA): TGTGCCAGCAGACCAGGGGCTTCGAACACCGGGGAGCTGTTTTTT.

This clonotype was seen a handful of times. The J gene is TRBJ1-4, the V gene TRBV4-3; 7 bases align to TRBD1. V shed 4 bases, J shed 8 bases, and the junction held 4 bases outside the gene matches. This CDR3 comprises 13 residues. CDR1 LGHNA and CDR2 YSLEER come from the germline V gene. The CDR3 DNA reads as TGCGCCAGCAGCCGGGGGACAGTCGAAAAACTGTTTTTT. It translates to CASSRGTVEKLFF.

This clonotype was counted only a few times. This chain joins TRBV7-9 and TRBJ1-3; no reliable D call. Between the trimmed V and J ends, which lost 3 bases and 2 bases, there was a span of 8 bases. In germline, CDR1 is SEHNR, CDR2 FQNEAQ (reference sequence). CDR3 length: 14 residues. CDR3 loop: CASSFPNAGNTIYF. The CDR3, as DNA: TGTGCCAGCAGCTTCCCTAATGCTGGAAACACCATATATTTT. The full variable domain, completed using reference TRBV7-9 and TRBJ1-3, is DTGVSQNPRHKITKRGQNVTFRCDPISEHNRLYWYRQTLGQGPEFLTYFQNEAQLEKSRLLSDRFSAERPKGSFSTLEIQRTEQGDSAMYLCASSFPNAGNTIYFGEGSWLTVV.

This clonotype was found a few times. The rearrangement links TRBV10-3 to TRBJ2-6; 8 nucleotides match TRBD1. Germline V gene data show CDR1 as ENHRY and CDR2 as SYGVKD. With 10 bases clipped from V and 2 bases from J, the junction kept 4 bases outside the gene matches. This CDR3 spans 14 amino acids. The CDR3 region is CASSQGAGANVLTF. The CDR3 DNA is TGTGCCAGTTCACAGGGGGCTGGGGCCAACGTCCTGACTTTC.

The table lists this clonotype with a few counts. The chain is built from TRBV6-1 and TRBJ2-5; a weak D match, TRBD2 (5 bases). The V gene's germline CDR1 is MNHNS and CDR2 SASEGT. The CDR3 extends over 13 amino acids. V was pared by 8 bases and J by 7 bases, with 17 bases between. The CDR3 protein is CASGSRAEGTQYF. CDR3 DNA sequence: TGTGCCAGCGGTTCACGGGCTGAGGGGACCCAGTACTTC.

This clonotype was observed a handful of times. J is TRBJ2-7 and V is TRBV19; D is perhaps TRBD1 (6 bases). The V and J ends lost 5 bases and 0 bases respectively, with 11 bases between them. Germline loops: CDR1 LNHDA, CDR2 SQIVND (reference sequence). The CDR3 totals 14 residues. The CDR3 coding sequence is TGTGCCAGTAGTCCGGGACAAAGCTCCTACGAGCAGTACTTC. As protein: CASSPGQSSYEQYF.

The chain recombines TRBV27 with TRBJ2-7; 7 positions match TRBD2. The ends lost 3 bases at V and 9 bases at J; junction bases unmatched: 8. The germline V gene has CDR1 MNHEY and CDR2 SMNVEV (reference sequence). The CDR3 runs to 13 residues. The CDR3 protein is CASSFREARPQYF. CDR3 in DNA: TGTGCCAGCAGTTTTCGGGAGGCCCGTCCGCAGTACTTC.

The chain links TRBV7-2 to TRBJ2-5; D is undetermined. The germline V gene encodes CDR1 SGHTA and CDR2 FQGNSA. CDR3 length: 12 amino acids. V lost 1 base to trimming and J lost 8 bases, with 8 bases between them. CDR3 nucleotides: TGTGCCAGCAGCTTAGGATGGAGTACCCAGTACTTC. Amino acids: CASSLGWSTQYF. The entire variable domain, with the rest obtained from reference TRBV7-2 and TRBJ2-5, is as follows: GAGVSQSPSNKVTEKGKDVELRCDPISGHTALYWYRQSLGQGLEFLIYFQGNSAPDKSGLPSDRFSAERTGGSVSTLTIQRTQQEDSAVYLCASSLGWSTQYFGPGTRLLVL.

The chain links TRBV20-1 to TRBJ1-2; 7 bases line up with TRBD1. The CDR3 loop spans 13 amino acids. Trimming took 5 bases from V and 8 from J; bases not matched to a gene: 11. Germline V lookup: CDR1 DFQATT, CDR2 SNEGSKA (reference sequence). As DNA, the CDR3 is TGCAGTGCTTTTAGACAGGGAACTCGCGGCTACACCTTC. It is translated as CSAFRQGTRGYTF.

V is TRBV30 and J is TRBJ2-4; 8 bases fit TRBD1. The V gene end was trimmed by 0 bases and the J gene end by 2 bases; junction bases not matched to a gene: 6. In germline, CDR1 is GTSNPN, CDR2 SVGIG (reference sequence). This CDR3 contains 16 residues. CDR3 loop: CAWSVQRTGTKNIQYF. The CDR3 nucleotides are TGTGCCTGGAGTGTCCAAAGGACAGGGACCAAAAACATTCAGTACTTC.

This clonotype was detected a few times. DNA for the CDR3: TGTGCCACCAACGGACTAGCGGGAGGGATCACAGATACGCAGTATTTT. Protein product: CATNGLAGGITDTQYF. The J gene is TRBJ2-3, the V gene TRBV10-3; 15 positions match TRBD2. With V trimmed by 10 bases and J by 2 bases, 7 bases remained unmatched. Germline V gene data show CDR1 as ENHRY and CDR2 as SYGVKD. The CDR3 runs 16 residues.

The rearrangement links TRBV9 to TRBJ2-1; perhaps TRBD2 as D (6 bases). V lost 3 bases and J 1 base, leaving 14 bases between the germline ends. The CDR3 runs to 16 residues. In germline, CDR1 is SGDLS, CDR2 YYNGEE. The CDR3 here is CASSEEGWGSYNEQFF. In DNA form, the CDR3 reads TGTGCCAGCAGCGAGGAGGGTTGGGGGTCCTACAATGAGCAGTTCTTC.

The chain has TRBV7-2 and TRBJ2-1, with 8 bases identical to TRBD1. This CDR3 region has 16 residues. CDR1 and CDR2 from the germline V gene are SGHTA and FQGNSA. V trimming: 3 bases; J trimming: 0 bases; junction bases outside the gene matches: 4. CDR3 nucleotides: TGTGCCAGCAGCTTGAGGACAGGGTACTCCTACAATGAGCAGTTCTTC. It codes for CASSLRTGYSYNEQFF.

This clonotype occurred a few times. V gene TRBV7-6 combines with J gene TRBJ2-3; no firm D call. The CDR3 extends over 13 amino acids. Trimming took off 4 bases at V and 2 bases at J, with 7 bases between the two ends. Looked up from germline, CDR1 is SGHVS and CDR2 is FNYEAQ. The CDR3 is CASSSPTTDTQYF. CDR3 DNA sequence: TGTGCCAGCAGCTCTCCCACCACAGATACGCAGTATTTT.

The CDR3 DNA sequence: TGCGCCAGCATTGGGACAGGATATGGCTACACCTTC. Its translation: CASIGTGYGYTF. This chain links TRBV10-2 with TRBJ1-2, with 8 bases that match TRBD1. The CDR3 totals 12 residues. Germline V CDR1 and CDR2: WSHSY, SAAADI. With V trimmed by 7 bases and J by 5 bases, 3 bases remained unmatched.

This clonotype is a singleton in its sample. The chain couples TRBV27 to TRBJ2-1; possibly TRBD2 for D (6 bases). The germline V gene encodes CDR1 MNHEY and CDR2 SMNVEV (reference sequence). The CDR3 has 14 residues. Trimming removed 3 bases from V and 4 bases from J, with 10 bases in between. The CDR3 region has the DNA TGTGCCAGCAGTTTCCTAGCGCCGTACAATGAGCAGTTCTTC. Translation gives CASSFLAPYNEQFF.